These 14 T cell receptor beta chains originate from one sample sequenced in a study of radiation and T cells in renal cell carcinoma (TCRdb year 2020). The library was made by the immunoSEQ multiplex PCR assay. The immuneACCESS repertoire file appears here via TCRdb, limited to in-frame rearrangements. These files lack a portion of the clones; in checked studies, under half of the deficit traces to unresolved V genes, and the cause of the others is not known. This sample lists 15,000 to 18,000 clones; around 60% were detected once. In total, the top ten clones hold approximately 10% of the sample. In the paper's terms, the time point label means: tumor resected at nephrectomy. The treatment or condition label, as the study defines it: treatment-naive control, cytoreductive nephrectomy. This material consisted of tumor tissue, taken from a patient whose treatment was nephrectomy without radiotherapy. The receptors stem from a man between 45 and 60 years old with renal cell carcinoma.

This clone was counted only a few times. The CDR3 region is CASNSPGQRPNSPLHF. In nucleotides, the CDR3 is TGTGCCAGTAACTCTCCGGGACAGCGGCCTAATTCACCCCTCCACTTT. V gene TRBV19 combines with J gene TRBJ1-6; TRBD1 matches 7 bases. The CDR3 length is 16 residues. CDR1 and CDR2 (germline): LNHDA, SQIVND (reference sequence). Germline trimming cut 7 bases from V and 6 bases from J; bases unmatched to any gene: 12.

The CDR3 here is CASGFPTSGTQRETQYF. The DNA for the CDR3 is TGTGCTAGTGGTTTTCCTACTAGCGGGACCCAGCGAGAGACCCAGTACTTC. This sequence joins TRBV12-5 and TRBJ2-5, with 10 bases that match TRBD2. From germline, CDR1 is LGHNT and CDR2 FRNRAP. This CDR3 has 17 residues. Trimming cost V 3 bases and J 4 bases; bases outside gene matches: 11.

This clone was seen a few times. The chain links TRBV27 to TRBJ2-7; maybe TRBD2 (7 bases). The CDR3 length is 13 residues. Germline V gene data show CDR1 as MNHEY and CDR2 as SMNVEV (reference sequence). Trimming shortened V by 5 bases and J by 7 bases, and 15 bases separated the two germline ends. The CDR3 loop reads CASSLIKGGEQYF. In DNA, the CDR3 is TGTGCCAGCAGTCTAATAAAGGGGGGGGAGCAGTACTTC.

This clone was picked up one time. The rearrangement uses TRBV15 and TRBJ2-1; 10 nucleotides agree with TRBD2. V shed 0 bases, J shed 0 bases, and the junction held 5 bases outside the gene matches. The germline gives CDR1 LNHNV, CDR2 YYDKDF (reference sequence). This CDR3 spans 18 amino acids. CDR3 bases: TGTGCCACCAGCAGAGATCCCTTAGCGGGGGGCTCCTACAATGAGCAGTTCTTC. Its protein is CATSRDPLAGGSYNEQFF.

The chain carries TRBV19 and TRBJ1-5; D call uncertain. Germline-derived CDR1 and CDR2 are LNHDA and SQIVND (reference sequence). Trimming took 1 base from V and 3 from J, leaving 7 bases between them. This CDR3 has 14 residues. This chain's CDR3 is CASSIVSLNQPQHF. The CDR3 region has the DNA TGTGCCAGTAGTATAGTCAGCCTCAATCAGCCCCAGCATTTT.

The rearrangement links TRBV4-2 to TRBJ2-2, with 11 bases matching TRBD2. Germline CDR1 LGHNA, CDR2 YNFKEQ. V lost 4 bases and J lost 1; bases outside the gene matches: 5. CDR3 length: 17 amino acids. This chain's CDR3 is CASSRASGGRNTGELFF. The CDR3 DNA sequence: TGTGCCAGCAGCCGGGCTAGCGGGGGGAGGAACACCGGGGAGCTGTTTTTT.

This chain connects TRBV10-1 to TRBJ2-1; D ambiguous. The CDR3 has 15 amino acids. V shed 3 bases and J shed 2 bases, with 11 bases lying between them. The V gene's germline CDR1 is WNHNN and CDR2 SYGVQD (reference sequence). The CDR3 is CASSEGGETYNEQFF. The CDR3 DNA reads TGCGCCAGCAGTGAAGGCGGAGAAACCTACAATGAGCAGTTCTTC.

Only a few counts were recorded for this clone. The genes are TRBV19 and TRBJ1-2; D is unresolved. Germline V gene sequence: CDR1 LNHDA, CDR2 SQIVND (reference sequence). V was cut by 7 bases and J by 0 bases, with 15 bases left in between. CDR3 size: 15 residues. The CDR3, as DNA: TGTGCCAGTACCCTTGAAGGGAAAGCTAACTATGGCTACACCTTC. It yields the protein CASTLEGKANYGYTF.

CDR3 in amino acids: CASSLTGGLFNEQFF. CDR3 in DNA: TGTGCCAGCAGCTTAACGGGGGGGCTTTTCAATGAGCAGTTCTTC. The J gene is TRBJ2-1, the V gene TRBV7-9, with 8 bases that match TRBD2. The CDR3 is 15 amino acids. Germline lookup yields CDR1 SEHNR and CDR2 FQNEAQ (reference sequence). The V segment lost 2 bases and the J segment 6 bases; nucleotides outside the gene matches: 6. Based on the CDR3 plus reference TRBV7-9 and TRBJ2-1, the full variable domain is DTGVSQNPRHKITKRGQNVTFRCDPISEHNRLYWYRQTLGQGPEFLTYFQNEAQLEKSRLLSDRFSAERPKGSFSTLEIQRTEQGDSAMYLCASSLTGGLFNEQFFGPGTRLTVL.

The chain recombines TRBV7-2 with TRBJ2-5, with no clear D. V lost 1 base and J lost 2, with 11 bases in between. Per the germline V gene, CDR1 is SGHTA and CDR2 is FQGNSA. The CDR3 has 15 amino acids. The CDR3, as DNA: TGTGCCAGCAGCTTAGTCGCGACAATACAAGAGACCCAGTACTTC. This codes for CASSLVATIQETQYF.

The rearrangement uses TRBV7-3 and TRBJ2-1; a possible D gene is TRBD1 (6 bases). V was clipped by 5 bases and J by 3 bases, with 14 bases between them. The germline CDR1 and CDR2 sequences are SGHTA and FQGTGA. This CDR3 comprises 15 residues. The CDR3 DNA reads as TGTGCCAGCAGCGCCGATACAGGGAACTACAATGAGCAGTTCTTC. Protein product: CASSADTGNYNEQFF.

CDR3 in amino acids: CASTGQGDNEQFF. Here the CDR3 DNA reads TGTGCCAGCACAGGGCAGGGGGACAATGAGCAGTTCTTC. The chain recombines TRBV6-5 with TRBJ2-1; TRBD1 matches at 7 bases. With 7 bases clipped from V and 5 bases from J, the junction kept 5 bases outside the gene matches. CDR1 is MNHEY, CDR2 SVGAGI, per germline. The CDR3 is made up of 13 amino acids.

This clone occurred a few times. This rearrangement joins TRBV7-9 to TRBJ1-4; TRBD1 might be the D (6 bases). V shed 1 base and J shed 3 bases, with 15 bases lying between them. CDR3 length: 17 residues. CDR1 and CDR2 from the germline V gene are SEHNR and FQNEAQ (reference sequence). The CDR3 DNA reads as TGTGCCAGCAGCTTAGTTGGATCGGGGGCGGCTAATGAAAAACTGTTTTTT. Its translation: CASSLVGSGAANEKLFF.

The chain employs TRBV27 and TRBJ1-3; D remains unclear. The length of the CDR3 is 16 residues. Trimming took off 3 bases at V and 0 bases at J, with 12 bases between the two ends. Germline V gene lookup returns CDR1 MNHEY and CDR2 SMNVEV (reference sequence). CDR3: CASSLVRPRSGNTIYF. DNA for the CDR3: TGTGCCAGCAGTTTGGTCAGGCCCCGCTCTGGAAACACCATATATTTT.